This T cell receptor (beta chain) was sequenced for a study of OX40 agonist ivuxolimab in advanced cancers. Study background: Melanoma, hepatocellular carcinoma, head and neck or renal cell cancer occurred in dose-escalation patients. Findings of the study overall: Mean expanded clone counts were higher in CD8+ than CD4+ T cells.

Per the germline V gene, CDR1 is MDHEN and CDR2 is SYDVKM. CDR3 length: 12 residues. The V gene lost 6 bases and the J gene lost 5 bases, with 10 bases spanning the gap. In regard to this clone: The target antigen is unknown.

Generated by immunoSEQ multiplex PCR, the TCRdb table keeps only in-frame clones and is missing some. This sample has approximately 72,000 clones, with about 86% found just once. The sample here was CD4+ or CD8+ T cells sorted from blood, taken in a trial of the OX40 agonist ivuxolimab. This rearrangement joins TRBV28 to TRBJ2-5; D is uncertain. The receptor was derived from an adult with an advanced solid tumor such as melanoma, head and neck, liver or kidney cancer. The chain's CDR3 is CASSYQLETQYF. The CDR3, as DNA: TGTGCCAGCAGCTATCAATTGGAGACCCAGTACTTC.